What follows is one TCR beta chain and its context. The sample comes from a study of control samples from healthy donors and cancer patients. Sequencing used immunoSEQ multiplex PCR; TCRdb keeps in-frame clones, though not all of them. The table includes 150,000 to 200,000 clones, approximately 95% detected once. V was shortened by 0 bases and J by 4 bases, with 16 bases between the two germline ends. Germline assignment: CDR1 SGHKS and CDR2 YYEKEE (reference sequence). CDR3 length: 16 residues. The V gene is TRBV5-5, the J gene TRBJ1-2; D is perhaps TRBD1 (5 bases). What was sequenced was blood. The source is a man between 18 and 35 years old in good health. The CDR3 DNA follows: TGTGCCAGCAGCTTGGGGGTGTCAGGACAAAGCTATGGCTACACCTTC. Translating gives CASSLGVSGQSYGYTF.